This T cell receptor beta chain originates from a study of blood T cell repertoires in COVID-19. About the research overall: Acute-phase and convalescent COVID-19 samples originated in the United States, Italy and Spain. Sample material is recorded as cDNA or gDNA derived from T cells, B-cell-depleted T cells, or PBMCs.

Trimming pared 0 bases from V and 0 bases from J, leaving 15 bases between. CDR1 is SGHNT and CDR2 is YYREEE in the germline V gene (reference sequence). CDR3 length equals 17 residues. The method was immunoSEQ multiplex PCR; TCRdb's version includes in-frame clones alone and lacks a portion of them. The data show more than 150,000 clones, about four fifths seen once. This sequence was found in a woman of 80 years or more with COVID-19, enrolled during active disease. The J gene is TRBJ1-1, the V gene TRBV5-4; D is perhaps TRBD1 (5 bases). What was sequenced was peripheral blood. As DNA, the CDR3 is TGTGCCAGCAGCTTGGGGGGTCAGGGCCTACTGAACACTGAAGCTTTCTTT. Protein sequence: CASSLGGQGLLNTEAFF.